Each of the 23 T cell receptor beta chains below was sequenced from the same sample in a study of type 1 regulatory T cells. TCRdb reprocessed the reads via MiXCR and lists one record per CDR3 protein. The table lists 90,000 to 100,000 distinct CDR3 sequences, 25% to 40% of them singletons. The specimen sequenced was CD4+ T cells, either the whole sample or a sorted fraction (not recorded which). The receptors stem from a human donor in good health.

This chain joins TRBV7-2 and TRBJ1-1; the D gene is possibly TRBD1 (6 bases). With 1 base removed from V and 4 bases from J, the gap between germline ends came to 13 bases. Germline V gene lookup returns CDR1 SGHTA and CDR2 FQGNSA. The CDR3 spans 15 residues. The CDR3 DNA reads TGTGCCAGCAGCTTAGGCCGGACAGTGGGCACTGAAGCTTTCTTT. Translated: CASSLGRTVGTEAFF.

The chain is built from TRBV3-1 and TRBJ2-2; no firm D call. Trimming took 1 base from V and 1 from J, leaving 7 bases between them. Germline V gives CDR1 LGHDT, CDR2 YNNKEL (reference sequence). There are 15 residues in the CDR3. This CDR3 reads CASSQGQMNTGELFF. CDR3 nucleotide sequence: TGTGCCAGCAGCCAAGGGCAGATGAACACCGGGGAGCTGTTTTTT. The whole variable domain, filled in from reference TRBV3-1 and TRBJ2-2, reads DTAVSQTPKYLVTQMGNDKSIKCEQNLGHDTMYWYKQDSKKFLKIMFSYNNKELIINETVPNRFSPKSPDKAHLNLHINSLELGDSAVYFCASSQGQMNTGELFFGEGSRLTVL.

This clonotype was seen a handful of times. V usage is TRBV29-1 and J usage is TRBJ2-7, with 7 bases aligning to TRBD1. Looked up from germline, CDR1 is SQVTM and CDR2 is ANQGSEA. The J segment lost 7 bases and the V segment lost 4 bases, leaving 4 bases of the junction unmatched. CDR3 size: 11 residues. In DNA, the CDR3 is TGCAGCGTTGGGCAGGGGGAAGAGCAGTACTTC. This translates into CSVGQGEEQYF.

The chain joins TRBV11-1 to TRBJ1-2; TRBD1 agrees at 7 bases. The V and J ends lost 5 bases and 4 bases, in that order; junction bases with no gene match: 7. Germline CDR1 is SGHAT and CDR2 is FQDESV (reference sequence). The CDR3 is 14 residues long. This CDR3 is CASSTRQGSYGYTF. The CDR3 bases are TGTGCCAGCAGCACCCGACAGGGAAGCTATGGCTACACCTTC.

This chain uses TRBV25-1 with TRBJ1-2, with D uncertain. The CDR3 sequence is 13 residues long. Germline lookup yields CDR1 MGHDK and CDR2 SYGVNS. Trimming stripped 4 bases from V and 4 bases from J, with 10 bases between. The CDR3 protein is CASSAGEGYGYTF. CDR3 nucleotides: TGTGCCAGCAGTGCTGGGGAGGGCTATGGCTACACCTTC.

The rearrangement joins TRBV20-1 to TRBJ1-6, with D possibly TRBD1 on 6 matching bases. V dropped 0 bases and J dropped 2 bases, with 17 bases sitting between them. From germline, CDR1 is DFQATT and CDR2 SNEGSKA (reference sequence). The CDR3 length is 18 residues. The CDR3 nucleotides are TGCAGTGCTAGAGAAGGGGGAGCTCGATGGACCTATAATTCACCCCTCCACTTT. Translated, it gives CSAREGGARWTYNSPLHF.

This clonotype turned up a few times. The J gene is TRBJ1-1, the V gene TRBV7-2; possibly TRBD1 for D (5 bases). Per the germline V gene, CDR1 is SGHTA and CDR2 is FQGNSA. Trimming left V 5 bases short and J 0 bases short, with 13 bases between. The CDR3 is 15 amino acids. The CDR3 DNA sequence: TGTGCCAGCAGCGCCTGGACACGGTTGAACACTGAAGCTTTCTTT. Translating gives CASSAWTRLNTEAFF.

The chain carries TRBV19 and TRBJ2-7, with 7 positions matching TRBD1. The CDR3 contains 14 residues. Per the germline V gene, CDR1 is LNHDA and CDR2 is SQIVND (reference sequence). V shed 4 bases, J shed 2 bases, and the junction held 5 bases outside the gene matches. CDR3 sequence: CASSTRQGPYEQYF. In DNA, the CDR3 is TGTGCCAGTAGTACAAGACAGGGACCCTACGAGCAGTACTTC.

This clonotype was seen a few times. The chain uses TRBV6-6 and TRBJ2-7; TRBD1 matches 8 bases. CDR1 is MNHNY and CDR2 is SVGAGI in the germline V gene (reference sequence). This CDR3 is built from 15 residues. J lost 0 bases, V lost 6 bases, and 7 bases had no gene match. The CDR3 spells CASSDGTGGSYEQYF. The CDR3 region has the DNA TGTGCCAGCAGCGACGGGACAGGCGGCTCCTACGAGCAGTACTTC.

Of note for this clonotype: A much larger clone sits a single nucleotide away, making a read error possible. The chain carries TRBV7-9 and TRBJ2-3; D tentatively fits TRBD1 or TRBD2 (5 bases each). Germline values: CDR1 SEHNR, CDR2 FQNEAQ (reference sequence). V gave up 5 bases and J gave up 11 bases, with 20 bases separating them. There are 14 residues in the CDR3. The CDR3 is CASSHGDHRNMQYF. CDR3 sequence (DNA): TGTGCCAGCAGCCACGGGGACCACCGAAATATGCAGTATTTT.

This clonotype was seen more than once but under ten times. The rearrangement links TRBV28 to TRBJ2-3; D gene ambiguous. CDR3 length: 17 residues. Germline V gene lookup returns CDR1 MDHEN and CDR2 SYDVKM. V lost 4 bases and J 2 bases, leaving 19 bases between the germline ends. In nucleotides, the CDR3 is TGTGCCAGCAGTTCGCACACTATAGCAGAGAACACAGATACGCAGTATTTT. Translating gives CASSSHTIAENTDTQYF.

The chain uses TRBV3-1 and TRBJ2-7, with D possibly TRBD2 on 6 matching bases. The V and J ends lost 4 bases and 0 bases respectively, with 22 bases between them. This CDR3 comprises 18 residues. Per germline, CDR1 LGHDT and CDR2 YNNKEL (reference sequence). Here the CDR3 reads CASSRGTMAGSNSYEQYF. The CDR3 coding sequence is TGTGCCAGCAGCCGAGGTACCATGGCGGGGAGCAACTCCTACGAGCAGTACTTC.

This clonotype showed up just once. The chain couples TRBV29-1 to TRBJ2-1; D not certain. The germline V gene has CDR1 SQVTM and CDR2 ANQGSEA. The CDR3 spans 14 residues. The V end was cut by 7 bases, the J end by 0 bases, with 13 bases between. CDR3 amino acids: CSGEPASSYNEQFF. Written as DNA, the CDR3 is TGCAGCGGAGAACCAGCAAGCTCCTACAATGAGCAGTTCTTC.

The chain has TRBV5-5 and TRBJ2-1; 13 bases match TRBD2. Germline V gene data show CDR1 as SGHKS and CDR2 as YYEKEE (reference sequence). This CDR3 comprises 16 residues. The trim removed 5 bases at V and 2 bases at J, leaving 4 bases unmatched. This CDR3 reads CASSWTSGSPYNEQFF. The CDR3 DNA reads as TGTGCCAGCAGTTGGACTAGCGGGAGTCCCTACAATGAGCAGTTCTTC.

The chain combines TRBV30 with TRBJ2-2; D might be TRBD2 (8 bases). CDR1 is GTSNPN and CDR2 is SVGIG in the germline V gene (reference sequence). The V end was cut by 3 bases, the J end by 4 bases, with 18 bases between. The CDR3 sequence is 16 residues long. Written as DNA, the CDR3 is TGTGCCTGGAGGGTTACAGGGGCGGGGGGCACCGGGGAGCTGTTTTTT. Translated, it gives CAWRVTGAGGTGELFF.

The chain employs TRBV5-1 and TRBJ2-5; 11 bases are shared with TRBD2. The CDR3 extends over 16 amino acids. Germline CDR1 reads SGHRS; CDR2 reads YFSETQ. J gave up 3 bases and V 0 bases, and 4 bases lay outside the gene matches. CDR3 region: CASSLGGTSGEETQYF. As DNA, the CDR3 is TGCGCCAGCAGCTTGGGAGGGACTAGCGGAGAAGAGACCCAGTACTTC. The full variable domain, completed using reference TRBV5-1 and TRBJ2-5, is KAGVTQTPRYLIKTRGQQVTLSCSPISGHRSVSWYQQTPGQGLQFLFEYFSETQRNKGNFPGRFSGRQFSNSRSEMNVSTLELGDSALYLCASSLGGTSGEETQYFGPGTRLLVL.

This clonotype was detected a few times. CDR3 in amino acids: CASSRTSGSPGELFF. CDR3 bases: TGTGCCAGCAGCCGGACTAGCGGGAGTCCCGGGGAGCTGTTTTTT. V is TRBV5-6 and J is TRBJ2-2, with 13 bases that match TRBD2. Germline trimming cut 4 bases from V and 6 bases from J; bases unmatched to any gene: 3. From germline, CDR1 is SGHDT and CDR2 YYEEEE. The CDR3 has 15 amino acids.

This clonotype was observed a handful of times. V and J are TRBV7-2 and TRBJ2-1; D is perhaps TRBD2 (5 bases). CDR3 length: 14 amino acids. Germline V gives CDR1 SGHTA, CDR2 FQGNSA. Trimming removed 5 bases from V and 8 bases from J, with 16 bases in between. Here the CDR3 reads CASSLGSGSDEQFF. The CDR3 DNA follows: TGTGCCAGCAGCCTAGGGTCGGGGAGCGATGAGCAGTTCTTC.

The chain joins TRBV12-3 or TRBV12-4 to TRBJ1-6, with D hard to call. The ends were cut back, 3 bases at V and 10 bases at J, with 4 bases in the middle. CDR3 length: 11 amino acids. CDR3 in amino acids: CASSFGSPLHF. CDR3 DNA: TGTGCCAGCAGTTTCGGGTCACCCCTCCACTTT.

This chain uses TRBV20-1 with TRBJ2-1; a weak D match, TRBD2 (6 bases). The V and J ends lost 5 bases and 0 bases respectively, with 11 bases between them. Germline loops: CDR1 DFQATT, CDR2 SNEGSKA (reference sequence). This CDR3 spans 14 amino acids. The CDR3, as DNA: TGCAGTGCTGAGGAGGGGAGCTCCTACAATGAGCAGTTCTTC. It specifies CSAEEGSSYNEQFF.

The chain links TRBV3-1 to TRBJ1-1, with no clear D. Trimming stripped 2 bases from V and 0 bases from J, with 1 base between. CDR3 length: 12 amino acids. CDR1 and CDR2 from the germline V gene are LGHDT and YNNKEL (reference sequence). DNA of the CDR3: TGTGCCAGCAGCCAACTGAACACTGAAGCTTTCTTT. Its protein product is CASSQLNTEAFF.

The chain uses TRBV5-1 and TRBJ2-2; the match to TRBD2 covers 12 bases. Germline V CDR1 and CDR2: SGHRS, YFSETQ. With 4 bases clipped from V and 6 bases from J, the junction kept 7 bases outside the gene matches. This CDR3 has 16 residues. The CDR3 region has the DNA TGCGCCAGCAGCCGGACTAGCGGGGCGAGGGCCGGGGAGCTGTTTTTT. Translated: CASSRTSGARAGELFF.

J is TRBJ1-6 and V is TRBV20-1, with D perhaps matching TRBD1 (6 bases). The V end was cut by 0 bases, the J end by 7 bases, with 10 bases between. The CDR3 extends over 14 amino acids. Germline V CDR1 and CDR2: DFQATT, SNEGSKA (reference sequence). The CDR3 nucleotides read TGCAGTGCTAGAGAAACAGGGACGAATTCACCCCTCCACTTT. Translated: CSARETGTNSPLHF.